This T cell receptor (beta chain) was captured by sequencing in a study of blood T cell repertoires in COVID-19. The wider study: Specimens from acute and convalescent COVID-19 originated in the United States, Italy and Spain. Nucleic acid was either cDNA or gDNA, and it came from T cells, B-cell-depleted T cells, or PBMCs.

Per the study methods: For nucleated cells, counts were estimated from reference gene primer amplification. Libraries were prepared by immunoSEQ multiplex PCR; TCRdb keeps only in-frame clonotypes and omits some of them. That table furnishes V, J and clone size, whereas the DNA furnished D and trimming. Found here are 200,000 to 250,000 clones, around 82% of them singletons; the top ten hold 9.5% to 15%. The CDR3 spans 16 residues. With 4 bases clipped from V and 9 bases from J, the junction kept 11 bases outside the gene matches. Germline assignment: CDR1 MNHEY and CDR2 SVGAGI. The rearrangement joins TRBV6-5 to TRBJ1-5, with 11 bases aligning to TRBD1. Material for sequencing was peripheral blood. The sequence was obtained from a human donor in a cohort sampled during active COVID-19. CDR3 protein: CASSLGTGGSQGPQHF. The CDR3 DNA follows: TGTGCCAGCAGTTTAGGGACAGGGGGTTCGCAGGGGCCCCAGCATTTT.